This is a list of T cell receptor beta chains from one sample in a study of blood T cell repertoires in COVID-19. Assay: immunoSEQ multiplex PCR; the TCRdb copy retains only in-frame clones and omits some. This table holds about 120,000 clones, 75% to 90% found once. Sequencing was performed on peripheral blood. Every receptor here comes from a man between 65 and 79 years old with active or convalescent COVID-19. Each CDR3 is given with its conserved first and last residue. The order of the fields is clone size, J gene, D gene, V gene, CDR3 DNA, CDR3 protein. The D gene is left open where the match is weak. Clone size is stated in some rows and not others, as once, few, many or a class when expanded.

NA TRBJ1-1 TRBD1 TRBV6-5 TGTACGACAGGGAAAGGGGCCGCCACTGAAGCTTTCTTT CTTGKGAATEAFF
NA TRBJ2-1 NA TRBV3-1/TRBV3-2 TGTGCCAGCAGCCAAGATTTAGCCAACAATGAGCAGTTCTTC CASSQDLANNEQFF
NA TRBJ2-1 TRBD2 TRBV5-8 TGTGCCAGCAGCTTTACCCATCTTGGCCAGCGGGAGGAGATCTACAATGAGCAGTTCTTC CASSFTHLGQREEIYNEQFF
NA TRBJ1-2 TRBD1 TRBV6-5 TGTGCCAGCAGTTACTCGGGACAGGGGGCGAACTATGGCTACACCTTC CASSYSGQGANYGYTF
NA TRBJ2-1 TRBD2 TRBV29-1 TGCAGCGTTGTACGTAGGACGTCGATGGGGGGGAATGAGCAGTTCTTC CSVVRRTSMGGNEQFF
NA TRBJ1-5 TRBD1 TRBV11-3 TGTGCCAGCAGCCTCCGGGACAGGTATTATAGCAATCAGCCCCAGCATTTT CASSLRDRYYSNQPQHF
once TRBJ2-5 NA TRBV29-1 TGCAGCGTTTTAAGGCCGGCGGTCCAAGAGACCCAGTACTTC CSVLRPAVQETQYF
NA TRBJ1-1 NA TRBV6-5 TGTGCCAGCAGTTACCAGACAAGTATGAACACTGAAGCTTTCTTT CASSYQTSMNTEAFF
NA TRBJ2-3 TRBD2 TRBV19 TGTGCCACCGGGGGAGCGGGAGGGATAGATACGCAGTATTTT CATGGAGGIDTQYF
NA TRBJ2-7 TRBD2 TRBV19 TGTGCCAGTTCCGGGACTAGCGGGACCTACGAGCAGTACTTC CASSGTSGTYEQYF
NA TRBJ2-1 NA TRBV15 TGTGCCACCAGCAGAGGCGAGCACTACTACAATGAGCAGTTCTTC CATSRGEHYYNEQFF
NA TRBJ2-1 TRBD2 TRBV6-6 TGTGCCAGCAGTTACTCAGCGGGAAGCCCGAATGAGCAGTTCTTC CASSYSAGSPNEQFF
once TRBJ1-4 TRBD1 TRBV19 TGTGCCAGTAGTATCCCGGGACAGGGTGAAAAACTGTTTTTT CASSIPGQGEKLFF
NA TRBJ1-6 NA TRBV19 TGTGCCAGTAGTATGTTACAGGGATCTTCACCCCTCCACTTT CASSMLQGSSPLHF
NA TRBJ1-1 NA TRBV9 TGTGCCAGCAGCGTAGATTCCACTTACACTGAAGCTTTCTTT CASSVDSTYTEAFF
NA TRBJ2-7 NA TRBV11-1 TGTGCCAGCAGGTCCCCCGGTTCTTCCTACGAGCAGTACTTC CASRSPGSSYEQYF
NA TRBJ2-5 TRBD2 TRBV5-1 TGCGCCAGCGGACTAGCGGGAGGAGGGGAGACCCAGTACTTC CASGLAGGGETQYF